The 24 T cell receptor beta chains in this list originate from one sample, sequenced in a study of blood T cell repertoires in COVID-19. Data came from immunoSEQ multiplex PCR; TCRdb stores just in-frame clones and leaves some out. The table includes 100,000 to 150,000 clones, almost 70% detected once. Sequencing was performed on peripheral blood. These receptors were collected from a woman in her 70s with acute or convalescent COVID-19.

The chain employs TRBV6-5 and TRBJ1-5; D might be TRBD1 (5 bases). The V gene's germline CDR1 is MNHEY and CDR2 SVGAGI. The CDR3 contains 14 residues. V was shortened by 0 bases and J by 9 bases, with 12 bases between the two germline ends. The CDR3 reads CASSYSQGLPPQHF. CDR3 DNA sequence: TGTGCCAGCAGTTACTCGCAGGGTTTGCCGCCCCAGCATTTT.

The chain is built from TRBV18 and TRBJ2-1; 12 positions match TRBD2. Per germline, CDR1 KGHSH and CDR2 LQKENI. After removal of 2 bases from V and 0 bases from J, the junction contained 14 bases not matched to a gene. The CDR3 totals 21 residues. As DNA, the CDR3 is TGTGCCAGCTCACCAGACCAGGCTAGCGGGGGGGGAGAGAGCTCCTACAATGAGCAGTTCTTC. This translates into CASSPDQASGGGESSYNEQFF.

The chain couples TRBV14 to TRBJ2-3; 8 bases fit TRBD2. J was trimmed by 3 bases and V by 4 bases; bases with no gene match: 6. The CDR3 runs 15 residues. CDR1 SGHDN and CDR2 FVKESK come from the germline V gene. The CDR3 spells CASSLTGGGTDTQYF. In nucleotides, the CDR3 is TGTGCCAGCAGCCTGACAGGCGGGGGGACAGATACGCAGTATTTT.

The V gene is TRBV6-4, the J gene TRBJ2-3; no reliable D call. Germline loops: CDR1 MRHNA, CDR2 SNTAGT. The length of the CDR3 is 13 residues. V was clipped by 2 bases and J by 8 bases, with 11 bases between them. The CDR3 here is CASSDHQLGTQYF. CDR3 DNA: TGTGCCAGCAGTGACCACCAACTCGGTACGCAGTATTTT.

The V and J genes are TRBV3-1 (or the pseudogene TRBV3-2) and TRBJ2-5; D is possibly TRBD2 (6 bases). CDR3 length: 15 residues. The germline gives CDR1 LGHDT, CDR2 YNNKEL (reference sequence). Trimming took 7 bases from V and 0 from J, leaving 15 bases between them. CDR3 bases: TGTGCCAGCACCGTCTGGCGGGATCACCAAGAGACCCAGTACTTC. It is translated as CASTVWRDHQETQYF.

The genes are TRBV18 and TRBJ1-1; D call uncertain. Germline CDR1 KGHSH, CDR2 LQKENI. The CDR3 extends over 15 amino acids. Deletions cut 2 bases from V and 1 base from J, with 11 bases between. The chain's CDR3 is CASSPGPARNTEAFF. In nucleotides, the CDR3 is TGTGCCAGCTCACCAGGGCCGGCCAGGAACACTGAAGCTTTCTTT.

This clone occurred a few times. The V gene is TRBV4-1, the J gene TRBJ1-1, with a weak D call TRBD1 (6 bases). Germline V gene data show CDR1 as MGHRA and CDR2 as YSYEKL. The V end was cut by 5 bases, the J end by 4 bases, with 17 bases between. CDR3 size: 15 residues. Here the CDR3 reads CASSYRQGTGTEAFF. CDR3 in DNA: TGCGCCAGCAGCTACAGGCAGGGGACGGGCACTGAAGCTTTCTTT.

This clone was seen many times. J is TRBJ1-2 and V is TRBV19, with no clear D. This CDR3 contains 14 residues. CDR1 is LNHDA and CDR2 is SQIVND in the germline V gene (reference sequence). Trimming pared 3 bases from V and 3 bases from J, leaving 11 bases between. CDR3 loop: CASSIQAGYYGYTF. In DNA, the CDR3 is TGTGCCAGTAGTATTCAGGCAGGATACTATGGCTACACCTTC. Together with reference TRBV19 and TRBJ1-2, the CDR3 gives the full variable domain: DGGITQSPKYLFRKEGQNVTLSCEQNLNHDAMYWYRQDPGQGLRLIYYSQIVNDFQKGDIAEGYSVSREKKESFPLTVTSAQKNPTAFYLCASSIQAGYYGYTFGSGTRLTVV.

This clone was picked up one time. V gene TRBV28 combines with J gene TRBJ1-1; TRBD1 might be the D (5 bases). The length of the CDR3 is 14 residues. V was pared by 7 bases and J by 1 base, with 13 bases between. Per the germline V gene, CDR1 is MDHEN and CDR2 is SYDVKM. The CDR3 region is CASTTGGENTEAFF. CDR3 nucleotides: TGTGCCAGCACAACTGGGGGGGAGAACACTGAAGCTTTCTTT.

J is TRBJ1-4 and V is TRBV11-3, with D possibly TRBD1 on 6 matching bases. Germline values: CDR1 SGHNT, CDR2 YENEEA. There are 18 residues in the CDR3. Trimming removed 8 bases at V and 0 bases at J, with 22 bases between. This CDR3 is CASQKNLQGPATNEKLFF. The CDR3 nucleotides are TGTGCCAGCCAGAAAAACCTCCAGGGGCCGGCAACTAATGAAAAACTGTTTTTT. The whole variable domain, remainder taken from reference TRBV11-3 and TRBJ1-4, is EAGVVQSPRYKIIEKKQPVAFWCNPISGHNTLYWYLQNLGQGPELLIRYENEEAVDDSQLPKDRFSAERLKGVDSTLKIQPAELGDSAVYLCASQKNLQGPATNEKLFFGSGTQLSVL.

The table lists this clone with a count of one. The chain has TRBV4-2 and TRBJ1-2; 9 bases line up with TRBD1. V was clipped by 2 bases and J by 7 bases; unmatched bases: 5. This CDR3 contains 14 residues. Per germline, CDR1 LGHNA and CDR2 YNFKEQ. The CDR3 DNA sequence: TGTGCCAGCAGCCAAAACGGACAGGGGACTGGCTACACCTTC. Translation gives CASSQNGQGTGYTF.

V is TRBV2 and J is TRBJ2-7; 8 bases map to TRBD1. Germline CDR1 and CDR2: SNHLY and FYNNEI. The V segment lost 7 bases and the J segment 4 bases; nucleotides outside the gene matches: 6. The CDR3 is made up of 13 amino acids. The CDR3 nucleotides are TGTGCCAGCACCAGGGGGCTTGGGTACGAGCAGTACTTC. It yields the protein CASTRGLGYEQYF. Complete variable domain (other parts from reference TRBV2 and TRBJ2-7): EPEVTQTPSHQVTQMGQEVILRCVPISNHLYFYWYRQILGQKVEFLVSFYNNEISEKSEIFDDQFSVERPDGSNFTLKIRSTKLEDSAMYFCASTRGLGYEQYFGPGTRLTVT.

This clone was recorded a few times. The rearrangement uses TRBV7-9 and TRBJ1-1, with 9 bases matching TRBD1. Germline loops: CDR1 SEHNR, CDR2 FQNEAQ (reference sequence). The CDR3 covers 14 residues. Losses at the gene ends were 2 bases for V and 3 bases for J; bases not matched to a gene: 1. CDR3 DNA: TGTGCCAGCAGCTTAAGGGACAGGGACACTGAAGCTTTCTTT. Amino acids: CASSLRDRDTEAFF.

This clone was seen a few times. This sequence joins TRBV18 and TRBJ1-2; 7 bases fit TRBD1. With 6 bases clipped from V and 0 bases from J, the junction kept 4 bases outside the gene matches. Looked up from germline, CDR1 is KGHSH and CDR2 is LQKENI. This CDR3 contains 14 residues. CDR3 nucleotide sequence: TGTGCCAGCTCTTACGGGACAGCTAACTATGGCTACACCTTC. It encodes CASSYGTANYGYTF.

The chain carries TRBV5-5 and TRBJ1-2, with D tentatively TRBD1 (6 bases). Trimming removed 1 base at V and 2 bases at J, with 12 bases between. CDR3 length equals 15 residues. Germline values: CDR1 SGHKS, CDR2 YYEKEE (reference sequence). As DNA, the CDR3 is TGTGCCAGCAGCTTGAGTGGGGGCGCCAACTATGGCTACACCTTC. Translation: CASSLSGGANYGYTF.

The rearrangement uses TRBV7-2 and TRBJ2-3, with 8 bases fitting TRBD1. V shed 4 bases, J shed 9 bases, and the junction held 15 bases outside the gene matches. The CDR3 is made up of 16 amino acids. Looked up from germline, CDR1 is SGHTA and CDR2 is FQGNSA. CDR3 DNA sequence: TGTGCCAGCAGCTCCACAAGGACAGGGAATTTGGCAACGCAGTATTTT. This encodes CASSSTRTGNLATQYF. The whole variable domain, remainder taken from reference TRBV7-2 and TRBJ2-3, is GAGVSQSPSNKVTEKGKDVELRCDPISGHTALYWYRQSLGQGLEFLIYFQGNSAPDKSGLPSDRFSAERTGGSVSTLTIQRTQQEDSAVYLCASSSTRTGNLATQYFGPGTRLTVL.

V and J are TRBV7-8 and TRBJ1-6; D is unresolved. V gave up 1 base and J gave up 7 bases, with 5 bases separating them. CDR3 size: 13 residues. The germline V gene encodes CDR1 SGHVS and CDR2 FQNEAQ. The CDR3 sequence: CASSLVGNSPLHF. For the CDR3, the DNA is TGTGCCAGCAGCTTAGTCGGGAATTCACCCCTCCACTTT. Full variable domain (remainder filled in from reference TRBV7-8 and TRBJ1-6): GAGVSQSPRYKVAKRGQDVALRCDPISGHVSLFWYQQALGQGPEFLTYFQNEAQLDKSGLPSDRFFAERPEGSVSTLKIQRTQQEDSAVYLCASSLVGNSPLHFGNGTRLTVT.

This clone has more than one count but fewer than ten. The chain carries TRBV2 and TRBJ1-2, with 8 bases fitting TRBD1. Trimming took 5 bases from V and 5 from J; bases not matched to a gene: 7. This CDR3 comprises 14 residues. The germline V gene has CDR1 SNHLY and CDR2 FYNNEI. The CDR3 sequence is CASSTGTGPYGYTF. As DNA, the CDR3 is TGTGCCAGCAGTACCGGGACAGGTCCTTATGGCTACACCTTC.

V usage is TRBV9 and J usage is TRBJ2-7; 10 bases line up with TRBD2. The germline V gene encodes CDR1 SGDLS and CDR2 YYNGEE. V shed 2 bases and J 4 bases; nucleotides not matched to a gene: 15. The CDR3 consists of 18 residues. CDR3 region: CASSVGSSGGGKLYEQYF. The DNA for the CDR3 is TGTGCCAGCAGCGTGGGGTCTAGCGGGGGCGGCAAACTATACGAGCAGTACTTC.

This clone was picked up many times. This chain uses TRBV6-5 with TRBJ2-7; the D gene is possibly TRBD1 (5 bases). The germline V gene has CDR1 MNHEY and CDR2 SVGAGI. Between the trimmed V and J ends, which lost 2 bases and 5 bases, there was a span of 13 bases. This CDR3 has 14 residues. The CDR3 protein is CASSYGQGPDEQYF. The CDR3 nucleotides read TGTGCCAGCAGTTACGGGCAGGGTCCCGACGAGCAGTACTTC.

In regard to this clone: The CDR3 ends on some other residue instead of the conserved phenylalanine or tryptophan, so this is likely a read error. The DNA is left out, because the CDR3 cannot be placed on it with certainty; the CDR3 is given as TCRdb lists it. The chain couples TRBV6-4 to TRBJ2-7; TRBD2 is the table's D call, not checked against the DNA. Germline V gene lookup returns CDR1 MRHNA and CDR2 SNTAGT. Including both end residues, the CDR3 is 8 amino acids long. The CDR3 is CASSASGR.

This clone was seen more than once but under ten times. The V call is TRBV28, the J call TRBJ2-3; 8 bases line up with TRBD1. Germline values: CDR1 MDHEN, CDR2 SYDVKM. V dropped 2 bases and J dropped 1; count of bases not matched to a gene: 8. The CDR3 consists of 17 residues. The CDR3 DNA sequence: TGTGCCAGCAGTTTAATAGGGACAGGAGGCCGCACAGATACGCAGTATTTT. Translation gives CASSLIGTGGRTDTQYF.

This chain links TRBV5-6 with TRBJ2-5; TRBD1 is a possible D gene (6 bases). The ends were cut back, 2 bases at V and 5 bases at J, with 16 bases in the middle. Germline CDR1 is SGHDT and CDR2 is YYEEEE. The CDR3 covers 15 residues. CDR3 amino acids: CASSLTATRGETQYF. The CDR3 coding sequence is TGTGCCAGCAGCTTAACAGCCACCAGGGGTGAGACCCAGTACTTC.

Note on this clone: This may come from a read error, since a much larger clone is one base off. V usage is TRBV5-5 and J usage is TRBJ1-2, with a tentative D call TRBD1 (5 bases). Germline loops: CDR1 SGHKS, CDR2 YYEKEE (reference sequence). The CDR3 is made up of 13 amino acids. V was trimmed by 0 bases and J by 2 bases, leaving 5 bases between them. CDR3 bases: TGTGCCAGCAGCTTGGACAGGAACTATGGCTACACCTTC. Protein: CASSLDRNYGYTF.